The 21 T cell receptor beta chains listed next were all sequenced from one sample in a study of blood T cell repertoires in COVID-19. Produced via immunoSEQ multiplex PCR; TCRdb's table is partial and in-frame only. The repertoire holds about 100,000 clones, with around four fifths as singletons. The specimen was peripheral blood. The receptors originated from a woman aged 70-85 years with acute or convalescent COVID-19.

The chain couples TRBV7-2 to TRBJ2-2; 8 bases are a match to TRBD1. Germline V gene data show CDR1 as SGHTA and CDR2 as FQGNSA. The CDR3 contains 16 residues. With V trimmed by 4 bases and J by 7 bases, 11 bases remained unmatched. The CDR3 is CASSSALGQGLGELFF. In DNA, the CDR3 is TGTGCCAGCAGCTCCGCCCTCGGACAGGGTCTCGGGGAGCTGTTTTTT.

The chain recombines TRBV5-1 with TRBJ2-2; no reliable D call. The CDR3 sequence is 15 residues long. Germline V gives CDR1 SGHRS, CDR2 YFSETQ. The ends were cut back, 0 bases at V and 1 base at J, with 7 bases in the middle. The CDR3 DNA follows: TGCGCCAGCAGCTTGGATCCAGAGAACACCGGGGAGCTGTTTTTT. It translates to CASSLDPENTGELFF.

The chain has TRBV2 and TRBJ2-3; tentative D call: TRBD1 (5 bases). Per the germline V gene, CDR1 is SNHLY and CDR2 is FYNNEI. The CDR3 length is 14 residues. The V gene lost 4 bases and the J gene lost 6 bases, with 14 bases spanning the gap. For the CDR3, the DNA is TGTGCCAGCAGTGCCCAGGGTGGCAGGGATACGCAGTATTTT. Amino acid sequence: CASSAQGGRDTQYF.

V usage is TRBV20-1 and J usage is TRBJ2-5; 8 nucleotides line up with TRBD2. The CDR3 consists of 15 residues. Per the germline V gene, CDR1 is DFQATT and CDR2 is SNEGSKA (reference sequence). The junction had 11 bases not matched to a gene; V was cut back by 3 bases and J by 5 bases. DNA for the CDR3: TGCAGTGCTAGTAGTTCCGGGGGGGCGGCTGAGACCCAGTACTTC. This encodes CSASSSGGAAETQYF.

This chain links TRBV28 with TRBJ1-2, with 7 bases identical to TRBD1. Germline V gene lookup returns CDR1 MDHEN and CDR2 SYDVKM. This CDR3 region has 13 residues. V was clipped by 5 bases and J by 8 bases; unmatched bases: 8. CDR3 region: CASSQDRAGGYTF. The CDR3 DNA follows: TGTGCCAGCAGTCAAGACAGGGCGGGCGGCTACACCTTC.

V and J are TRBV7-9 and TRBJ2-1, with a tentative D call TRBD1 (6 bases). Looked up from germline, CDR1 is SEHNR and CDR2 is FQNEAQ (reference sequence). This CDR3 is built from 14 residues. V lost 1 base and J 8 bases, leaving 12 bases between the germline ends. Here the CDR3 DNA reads TGTGCCAGCAGCTTAGGGGCAGGGGTGGATGAGCAGTTCTTC. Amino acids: CASSLGAGVDEQFF.

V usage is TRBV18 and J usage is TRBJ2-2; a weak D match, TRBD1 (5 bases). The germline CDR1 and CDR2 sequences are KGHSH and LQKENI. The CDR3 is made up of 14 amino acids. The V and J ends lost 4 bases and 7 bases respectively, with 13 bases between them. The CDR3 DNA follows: TGTGCCAGCTCACTCCTACAGGATTACGGGGAGCTGTTTTTT. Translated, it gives CASSLLQDYGELFF.

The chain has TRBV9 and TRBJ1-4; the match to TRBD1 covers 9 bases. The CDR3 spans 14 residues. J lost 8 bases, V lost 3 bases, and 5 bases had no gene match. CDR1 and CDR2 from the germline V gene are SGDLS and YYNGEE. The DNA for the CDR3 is TGTGCCAGCAGCGGGACAGGGGTACACGAAAAACTGTTTTTT. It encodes CASSGTGVHEKLFF.

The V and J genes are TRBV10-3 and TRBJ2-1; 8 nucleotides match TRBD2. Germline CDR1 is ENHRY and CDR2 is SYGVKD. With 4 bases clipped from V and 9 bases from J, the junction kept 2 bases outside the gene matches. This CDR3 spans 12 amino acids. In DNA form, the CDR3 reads TGTGCCATCAGTGGCGGGGGGTCTGAGCAGTTCTTC. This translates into CAISGGGSEQFF.

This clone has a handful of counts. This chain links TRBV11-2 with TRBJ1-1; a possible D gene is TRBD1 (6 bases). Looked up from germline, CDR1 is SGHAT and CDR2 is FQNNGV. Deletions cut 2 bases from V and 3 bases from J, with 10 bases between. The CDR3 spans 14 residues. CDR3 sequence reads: CASSLTTGYTEAFF. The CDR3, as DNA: TGTGCCAGCAGCTTAACTACAGGGTACACTGAAGCTTTCTTT.

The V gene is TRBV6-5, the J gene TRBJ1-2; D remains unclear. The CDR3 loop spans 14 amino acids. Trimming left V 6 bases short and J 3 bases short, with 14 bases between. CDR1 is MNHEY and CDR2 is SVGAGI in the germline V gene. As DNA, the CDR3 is TGTGCCAGCAGAAGCGAATCAGTTGACTATGGCTACACCTTC. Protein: CASRSESVDYGYTF.

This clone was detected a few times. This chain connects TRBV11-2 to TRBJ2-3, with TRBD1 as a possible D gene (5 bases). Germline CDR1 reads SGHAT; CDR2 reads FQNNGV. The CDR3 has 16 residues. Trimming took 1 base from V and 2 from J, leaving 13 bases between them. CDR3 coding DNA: TGTGCCAGCAGCTTAGTCGTGGGGCTGGCCACAGATACGCAGTATTTT. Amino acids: CASSLVVGLATDTQYF.

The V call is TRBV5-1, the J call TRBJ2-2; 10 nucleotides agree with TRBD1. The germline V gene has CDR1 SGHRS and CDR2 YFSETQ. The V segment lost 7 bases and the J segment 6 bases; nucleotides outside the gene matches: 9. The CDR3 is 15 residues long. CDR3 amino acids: CASSRGQGTPGELFF. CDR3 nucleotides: TGCGCCAGCTCAAGGGGACAGGGGACCCCCGGGGAGCTGTTTTTT.

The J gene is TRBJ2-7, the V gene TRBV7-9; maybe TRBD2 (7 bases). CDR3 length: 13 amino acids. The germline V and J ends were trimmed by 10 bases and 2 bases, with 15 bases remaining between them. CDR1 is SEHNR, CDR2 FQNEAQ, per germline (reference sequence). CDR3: CATRGGATYEQYF. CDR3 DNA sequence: TGTGCCACCCGAGGGGGGGCAACCTACGAGCAGTACTTC.

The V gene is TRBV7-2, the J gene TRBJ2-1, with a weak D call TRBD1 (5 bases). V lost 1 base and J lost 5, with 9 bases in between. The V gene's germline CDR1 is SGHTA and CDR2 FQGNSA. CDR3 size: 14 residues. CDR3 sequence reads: CASSLGGVNNEQFF. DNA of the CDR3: TGTGCCAGCAGCTTAGGGGGCGTGAACAATGAGCAGTTCTTC.

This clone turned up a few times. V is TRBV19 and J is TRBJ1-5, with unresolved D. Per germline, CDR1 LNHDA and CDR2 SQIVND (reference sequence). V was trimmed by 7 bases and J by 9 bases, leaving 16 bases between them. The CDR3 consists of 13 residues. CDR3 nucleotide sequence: TGTGCCAGTACGAGGAGTGATGCCGGGCCCCAGCATTTT. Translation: CASTRSDAGPQHF.

The CDR3, as DNA: TGTGCCAGCAGGGAGGTGGGCAATACCCTTTACGAGCAGTACGTC. Translation: CASREVGNTLYEQYV. This rearrangement joins TRBV11-2 to TRBJ2-7; perhaps TRBD2 as D (5 bases). Germline-derived CDR1 and CDR2 are SGHAT and FQNNGV. Trimming took off 6 bases at V and 4 bases at J, with 19 bases between the two ends. There are 15 residues in the CDR3.

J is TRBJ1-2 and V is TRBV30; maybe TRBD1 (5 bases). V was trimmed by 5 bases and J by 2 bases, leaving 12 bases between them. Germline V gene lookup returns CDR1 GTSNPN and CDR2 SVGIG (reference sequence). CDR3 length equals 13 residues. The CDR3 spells CAWSDRGNYGYTF. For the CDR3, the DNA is TGTGCCTGGTCCGACCGGGGGAACTATGGCTACACCTTC.

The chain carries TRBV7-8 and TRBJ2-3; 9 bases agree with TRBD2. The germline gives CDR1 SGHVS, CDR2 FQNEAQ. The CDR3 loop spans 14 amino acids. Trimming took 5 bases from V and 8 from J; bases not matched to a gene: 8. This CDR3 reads CASSRASGEVTQYF. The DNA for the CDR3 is TGTGCCAGCAGCCGAGCTAGCGGGGAGGTTACGCAGTATTTT.

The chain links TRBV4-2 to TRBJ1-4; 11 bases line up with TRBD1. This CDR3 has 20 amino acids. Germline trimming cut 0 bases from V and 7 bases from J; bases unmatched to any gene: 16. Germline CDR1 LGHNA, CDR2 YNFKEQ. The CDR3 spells CASSQDFAFRPGTGGEKLFF. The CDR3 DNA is TGTGCCAGCAGCCAAGATTTTGCATTCCGCCCCGGGACAGGGGGTGAAAAACTGTTTTTT.

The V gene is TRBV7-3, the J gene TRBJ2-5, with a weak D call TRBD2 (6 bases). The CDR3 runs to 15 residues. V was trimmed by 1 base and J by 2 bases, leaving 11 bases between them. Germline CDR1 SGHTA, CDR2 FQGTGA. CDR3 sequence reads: CASSLNSGRQETQYF. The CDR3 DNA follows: TGTGCCAGCAGCTTAAATTCAGGGAGGCAAGAGACCCAGTACTTC.